The present TCR beta chain was sequenced within a study of regulatory T cells in long-lasting Graves disease. Trimming removed 7 bases from V and 3 bases from J; junction bases left unmatched: 7. There are 14 residues in the CDR3. CDR1 SNHLY and CDR2 FYNNEI come from the germline V gene. Combining iRepertoire HTBI primers with Arm-PCR of CDR3 regions, the authors built TCR beta libraries. TCRdb re-analysed the multiplex PCR reads in MiXCR, keeping a single row per CDR3 protein. The sample includes 600,000 to 650,000 distinct CDR3 sequences, approximately 15% of them seen just once. Time point in this sample: newly diagnosed GD, antithyroid drugs for less than 3 months. Making the TCR library involved RNA that had been extracted from PBMCs. In this sample, this clonotype turned up many times. The sample was also linked to a second study, of T cells in Graves' hyperthyroidism and ophthalmopathy. This second study says: Diagnosis relied on clinical symptoms, serum thyroxine and TRAb, thyroid ultrasound and orbital computed tomography. By a 13 V-J model, ophthalmopathy was set apart from stable hyperthyroidism.

The V and J genes are TRBV2 and TRBJ2-5; TRBD1 aligns across 8 bases. This TCR derives from a woman aged 30 to 39 with Graves disease. Sequences were derived from peripheral blood mononuclear cells (PBMCs), sampled at new diagnosis, from a patient treated with antithyroid drugs. The CDR3 sequence is CASNPDRAKETQYF. The CDR3 DNA reads TGTGCCAGCAATCCGGACAGGGCTAAAGAGACCCAGTACTTC.